This entry features one T cell receptor (beta chain) sequence. The sample belongs to a study of blood T cell repertoires in COVID-19. Sequenced by immunoSEQ multiplex PCR; TCRdb stores in-frame clones only, minus some. The sample has 130,000 to 150,000 clones; roughly 80% are singletons. The germline CDR1 and CDR2 sequences are SGHTA and FQGNSA. V was trimmed by 5 bases and J by 3 bases, leaving 11 bases between them. This CDR3 has 14 residues. The chain is built from TRBV7-2 and TRBJ2-1; D remains ambiguous. Sequenced input: PBMCs or T cells enriched from blood (not recorded which). The receptor comes from a man aged 40-49 years with acute COVID-19. CDR3 sequence: CASSPDNNYNEQFF. The CDR3 nucleotides are TGTGCCAGCAGCCCCGACAATAACTACAATGAGCAGTTCTTC.